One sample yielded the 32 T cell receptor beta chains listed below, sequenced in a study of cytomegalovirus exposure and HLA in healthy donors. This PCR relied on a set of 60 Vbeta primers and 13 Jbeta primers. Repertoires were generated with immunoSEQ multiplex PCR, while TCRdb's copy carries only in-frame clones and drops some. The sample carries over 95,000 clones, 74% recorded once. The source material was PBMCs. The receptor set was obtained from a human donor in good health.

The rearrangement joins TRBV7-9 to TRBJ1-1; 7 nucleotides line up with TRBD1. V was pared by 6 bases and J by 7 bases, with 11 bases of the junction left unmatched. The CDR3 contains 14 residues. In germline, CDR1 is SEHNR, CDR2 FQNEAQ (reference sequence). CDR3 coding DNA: TGTGCCAGCAGTTCTCCAGGGGGGCCCTTTGAAGCTTTCTTT. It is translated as CASSSPGGPFEAFF.

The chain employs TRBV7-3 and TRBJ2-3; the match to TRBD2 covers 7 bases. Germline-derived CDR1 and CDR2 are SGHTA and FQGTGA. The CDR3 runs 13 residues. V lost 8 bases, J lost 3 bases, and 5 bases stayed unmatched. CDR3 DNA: TGTGCCAGCGGTCTAGCGGAAACAGATACGCAGTATTTT. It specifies CASGLAETDTQYF. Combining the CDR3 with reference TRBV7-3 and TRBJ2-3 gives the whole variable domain GAGVSQTPSNKVTEKGKYVELRCDPISGHTALYWYRQSLGQGPEFLIYFQGTGAADDSGLPNDRFFAVRPEGSVSTLKIQRTERGDSAVYLCASGLAETDTQYFGPGTRLTVL.

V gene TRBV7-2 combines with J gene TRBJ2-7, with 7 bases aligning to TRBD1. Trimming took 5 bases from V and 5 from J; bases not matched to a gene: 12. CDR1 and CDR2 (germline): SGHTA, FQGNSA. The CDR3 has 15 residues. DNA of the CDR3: TGTGCCAGCAGCACGCGACAGGGTCCTGTCCACGAGCAGTACTTC. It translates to CASSTRQGPVHEQYF.

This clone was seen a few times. The CDR3 DNA sequence: TGTGCCAGCAGTTACTCTCAGGGGGTCAATGAGCAGTTCTTC. Translating it yields CASSYSQGVNEQFF. The chain is built from TRBV6-6 and TRBJ2-1; 7 nucleotides match TRBD1. V lost 0 bases, J lost 6 bases, and 2 bases stayed unmatched. CDR1 MNHNY and CDR2 SVGAGI come from the germline V gene (reference sequence). The CDR3 covers 14 residues.

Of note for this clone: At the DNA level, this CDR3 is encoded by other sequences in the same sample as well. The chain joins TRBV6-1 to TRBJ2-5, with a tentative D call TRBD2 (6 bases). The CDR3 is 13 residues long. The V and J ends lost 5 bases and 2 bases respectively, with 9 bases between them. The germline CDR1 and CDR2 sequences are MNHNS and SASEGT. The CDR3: CASSRDFQETQYF. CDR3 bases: TGTGCCAGCAGTCGGGACTTTCAAGAGACCCAGTACTTC.

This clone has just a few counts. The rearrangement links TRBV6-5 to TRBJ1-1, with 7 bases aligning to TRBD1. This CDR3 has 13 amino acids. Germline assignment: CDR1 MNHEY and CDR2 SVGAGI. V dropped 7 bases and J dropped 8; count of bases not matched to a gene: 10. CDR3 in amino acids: CASTQTGKAEAFF. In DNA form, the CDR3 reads TGTGCCAGCACTCAGACAGGGAAGGCCGAAGCTTTCTTT.

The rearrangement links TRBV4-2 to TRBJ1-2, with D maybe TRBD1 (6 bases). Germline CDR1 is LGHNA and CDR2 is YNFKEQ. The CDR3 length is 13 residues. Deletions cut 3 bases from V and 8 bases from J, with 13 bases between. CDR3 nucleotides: TGTGCCAGCAGCCACTCAACAGGGAACGGCTACACCTTC. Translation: CASSHSTGNGYTF.

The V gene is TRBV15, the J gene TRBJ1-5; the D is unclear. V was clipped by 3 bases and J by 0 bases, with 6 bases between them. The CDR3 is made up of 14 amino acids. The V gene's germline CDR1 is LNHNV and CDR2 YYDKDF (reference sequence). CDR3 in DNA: TGTGCCACCAGCAGCGGAGTTAGCAATCAGCCCCAGCATTTT. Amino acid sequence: CATSSGVSNQPQHF.

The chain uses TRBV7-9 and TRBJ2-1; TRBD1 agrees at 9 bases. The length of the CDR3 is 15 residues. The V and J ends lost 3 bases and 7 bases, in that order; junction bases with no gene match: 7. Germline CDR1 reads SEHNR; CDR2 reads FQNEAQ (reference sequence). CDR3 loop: CASSLGQGRLNEQFF. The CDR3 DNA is TGTGCCAGCAGCTTGGGACAGGGACGTTTAAATGAGCAGTTCTTC.

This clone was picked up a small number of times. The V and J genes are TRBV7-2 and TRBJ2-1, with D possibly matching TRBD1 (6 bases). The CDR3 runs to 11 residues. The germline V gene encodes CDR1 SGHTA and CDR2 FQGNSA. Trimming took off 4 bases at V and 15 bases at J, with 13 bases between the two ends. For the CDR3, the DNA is TGTGCCAGCAGCTCCTCAGGGGTTGTGTTCTTC. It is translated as CASSSSGVVFF.

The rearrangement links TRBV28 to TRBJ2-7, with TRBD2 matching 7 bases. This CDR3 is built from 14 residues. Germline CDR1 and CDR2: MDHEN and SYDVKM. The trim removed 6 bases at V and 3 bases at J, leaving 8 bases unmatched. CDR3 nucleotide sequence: TGTGCCAGCAGAAGCACTCGGGGGGTCTACGAGCAGTACTTC. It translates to CASRSTRGVYEQYF.

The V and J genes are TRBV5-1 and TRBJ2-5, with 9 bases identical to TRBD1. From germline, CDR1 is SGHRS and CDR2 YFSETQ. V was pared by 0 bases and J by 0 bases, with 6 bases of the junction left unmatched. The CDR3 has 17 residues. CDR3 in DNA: TGCGCCAGCAGCTTGGTATCCGGGACAGGGTACCAAGAGACCCAGTACTTC. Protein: CASSLVSGTGYQETQYF.

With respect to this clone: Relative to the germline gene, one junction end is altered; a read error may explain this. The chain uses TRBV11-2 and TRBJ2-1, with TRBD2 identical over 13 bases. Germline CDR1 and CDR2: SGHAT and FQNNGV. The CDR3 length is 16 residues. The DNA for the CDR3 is TGTGCCAGCAGCCTCGGGACTAGCGGGAATTACAATGGGCAGTTCTTC. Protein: CASSLGTSGNYNGQFF.

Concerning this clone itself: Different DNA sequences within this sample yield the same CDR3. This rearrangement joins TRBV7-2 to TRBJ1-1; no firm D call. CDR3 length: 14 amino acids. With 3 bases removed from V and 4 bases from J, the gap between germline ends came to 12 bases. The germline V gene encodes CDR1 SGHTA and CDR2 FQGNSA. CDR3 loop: CASSFDRGGTEAFF. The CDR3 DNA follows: TGTGCCAGCAGCTTCGATAGAGGAGGCACTGAAGCTTTCTTT.

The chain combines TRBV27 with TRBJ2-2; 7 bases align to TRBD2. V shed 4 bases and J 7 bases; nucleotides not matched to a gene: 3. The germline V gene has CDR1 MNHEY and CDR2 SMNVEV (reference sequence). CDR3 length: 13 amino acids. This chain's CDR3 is CASSWGGVGELFF. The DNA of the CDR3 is TGTGCCAGCAGTTGGGGGGGGGTCGGGGAGCTGTTTTTT.

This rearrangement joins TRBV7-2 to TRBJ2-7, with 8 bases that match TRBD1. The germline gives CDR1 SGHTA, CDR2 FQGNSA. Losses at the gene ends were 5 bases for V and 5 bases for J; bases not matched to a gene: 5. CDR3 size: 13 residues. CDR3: CASSPQGAHEQYF. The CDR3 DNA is TGTGCCAGCAGCCCCCAGGGGGCCCACGAGCAGTACTTC.

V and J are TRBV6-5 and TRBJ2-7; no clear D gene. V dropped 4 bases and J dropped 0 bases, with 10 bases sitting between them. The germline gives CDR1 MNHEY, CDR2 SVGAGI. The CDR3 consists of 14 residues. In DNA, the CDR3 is TGTGCCAGCAGTTTGTTTCCGAGCTCCTACGAGCAGTACTTC. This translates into CASSLFPSSYEQYF.

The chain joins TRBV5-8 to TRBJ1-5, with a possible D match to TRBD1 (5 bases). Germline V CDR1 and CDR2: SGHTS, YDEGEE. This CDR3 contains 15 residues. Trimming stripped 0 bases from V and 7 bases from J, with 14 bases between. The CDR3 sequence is CASSLEGRAKQPQHF. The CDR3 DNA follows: TGTGCCAGCAGCTTGGAGGGCAGGGCGAAGCAGCCCCAGCATTTT. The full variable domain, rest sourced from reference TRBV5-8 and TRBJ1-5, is EAGVTQSPTHLIKTRGQQATLRCSPISGHTSVYWYQQALGLGLQFLLWYDEGEERNRGNFPPRFSGRQFPNYSSELNVNALELEDSALYLCASSLEGRAKQPQHFGDGTRLSIL.

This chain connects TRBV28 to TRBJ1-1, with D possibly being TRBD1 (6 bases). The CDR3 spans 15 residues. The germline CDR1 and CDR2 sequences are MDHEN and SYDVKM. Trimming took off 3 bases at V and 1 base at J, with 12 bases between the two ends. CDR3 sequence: CASSLGGAENTEAFF. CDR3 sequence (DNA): TGTGCCAGCAGTTTGGGGGGGGCTGAGAACACTGAAGCTTTCTTT.

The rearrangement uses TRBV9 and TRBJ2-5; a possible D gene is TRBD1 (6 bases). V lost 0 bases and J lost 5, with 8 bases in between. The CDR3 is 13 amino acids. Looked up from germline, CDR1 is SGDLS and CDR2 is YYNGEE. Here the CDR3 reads CASSVDRGETQYF. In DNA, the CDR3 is TGTGCCAGCAGCGTAGATAGGGGGGAGACCCAGTACTTC.

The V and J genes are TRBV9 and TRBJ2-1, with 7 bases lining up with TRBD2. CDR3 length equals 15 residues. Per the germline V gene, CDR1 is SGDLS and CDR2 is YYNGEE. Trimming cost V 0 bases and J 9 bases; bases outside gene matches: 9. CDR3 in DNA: TGTGCCAGCAGCGTAGGAGGCGGGAGCGTTGTTGAGCAGTTCTTC. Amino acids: CASSVGGGSVVEQFF.

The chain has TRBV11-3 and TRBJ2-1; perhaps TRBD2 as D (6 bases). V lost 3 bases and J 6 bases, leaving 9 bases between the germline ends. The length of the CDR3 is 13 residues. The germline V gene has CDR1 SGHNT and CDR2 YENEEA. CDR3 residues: CASSLGGANEQFF. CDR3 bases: TGTGCCAGCAGCTTGGGCGGGGCCAATGAGCAGTTCTTC.

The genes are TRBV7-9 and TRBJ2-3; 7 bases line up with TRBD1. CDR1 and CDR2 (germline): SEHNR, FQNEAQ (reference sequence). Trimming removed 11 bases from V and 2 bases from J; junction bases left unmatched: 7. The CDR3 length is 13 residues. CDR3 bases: TGTGCCGGAAGGGGGCTAGACACAGATACGCAGTATTTT. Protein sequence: CAGRGLDTDTQYF.

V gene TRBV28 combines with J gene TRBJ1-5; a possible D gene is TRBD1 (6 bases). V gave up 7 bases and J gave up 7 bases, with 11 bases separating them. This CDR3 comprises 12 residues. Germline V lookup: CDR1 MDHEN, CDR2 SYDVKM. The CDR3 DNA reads TGTGCCAGCAACAGGGTAAGACAGCCCCAGCATTTT. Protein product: CASNRVRQPQHF.

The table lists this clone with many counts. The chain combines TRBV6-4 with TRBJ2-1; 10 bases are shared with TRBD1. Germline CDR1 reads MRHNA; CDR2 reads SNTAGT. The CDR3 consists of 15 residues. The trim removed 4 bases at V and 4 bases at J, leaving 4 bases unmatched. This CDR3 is CASSAGTGEYNEQFF. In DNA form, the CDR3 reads TGTGCCAGCAGTGCCGGGACAGGGGAGTACAATGAGCAGTTCTTC.

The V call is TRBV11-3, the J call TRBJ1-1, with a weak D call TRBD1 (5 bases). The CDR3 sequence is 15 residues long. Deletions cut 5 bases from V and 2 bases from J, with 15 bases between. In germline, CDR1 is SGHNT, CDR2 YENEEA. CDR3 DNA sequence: TGTGCCAGCAGCAAAGGGCCAGGACAAAACACTGAAGCTTTCTTT. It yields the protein CASSKGPGQNTEAFF.

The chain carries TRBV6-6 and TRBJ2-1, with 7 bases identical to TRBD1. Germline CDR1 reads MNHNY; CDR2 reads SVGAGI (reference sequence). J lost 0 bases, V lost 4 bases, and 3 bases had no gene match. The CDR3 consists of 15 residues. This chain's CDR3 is CASSWDRSSYNEQFF. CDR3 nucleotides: TGTGCCAGCAGTTGGGACAGAAGCTCCTACAATGAGCAGTTCTTC.

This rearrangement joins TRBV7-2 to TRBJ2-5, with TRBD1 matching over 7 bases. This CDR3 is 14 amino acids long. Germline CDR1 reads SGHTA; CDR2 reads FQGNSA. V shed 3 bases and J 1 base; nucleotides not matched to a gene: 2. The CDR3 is CASSFGTVQETQYF. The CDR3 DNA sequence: TGTGCCAGCAGCTTTGGGACAGTCCAAGAGACCCAGTACTTC.

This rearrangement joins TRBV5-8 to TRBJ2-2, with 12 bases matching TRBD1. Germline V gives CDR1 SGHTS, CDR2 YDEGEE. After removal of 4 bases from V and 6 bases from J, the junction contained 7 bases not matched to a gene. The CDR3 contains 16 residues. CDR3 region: CASSPGTGGDAGELFF. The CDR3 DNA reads TGTGCCAGCAGCCCCGGGACAGGGGGCGACGCCGGGGAGCTGTTTTTT.

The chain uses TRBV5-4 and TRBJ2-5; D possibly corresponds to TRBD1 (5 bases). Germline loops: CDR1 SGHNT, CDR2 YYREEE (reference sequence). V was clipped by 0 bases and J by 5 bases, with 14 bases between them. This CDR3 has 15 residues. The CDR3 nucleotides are TGTGCCAGCAGCTTGGAGGTTGGATACAGGGAGACCCAGTACTTC. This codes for CASSLEVGYRETQYF.

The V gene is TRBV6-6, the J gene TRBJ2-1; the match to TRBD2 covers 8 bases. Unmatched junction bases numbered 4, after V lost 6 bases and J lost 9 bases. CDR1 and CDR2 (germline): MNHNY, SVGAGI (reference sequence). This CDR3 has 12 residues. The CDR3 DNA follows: TGTGCCAGCAGAGAGAGCGGGAGTGAGCAGTTCTTC. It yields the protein CASRESGSEQFF.

CDR3 sequence reads: CASSHHYEQYF. CDR3 coding DNA: TGTGCCAGCAGCCATCACTACGAGCAGTACTTC. J is TRBJ2-7 and V is TRBV2, with no clear D. Germline lookup yields CDR1 SNHLY and CDR2 FYNNEI. The V and J ends lost 6 bases and 3 bases respectively, with 6 bases between them. This CDR3 comprises 11 residues.